This T cell receptor (beta chain) was captured by sequencing in a study of Ad26.COV2.S vaccination and SARS-CoV-2 variants. V trimming: 5 bases; J trimming: 1 base; junction bases outside the gene matches: 9. The germline V gene encodes CDR1 MNHNY and CDR2 SVGAGI (reference sequence). The CDR3 totals 17 residues. Measured with immunoSEQ multiplex PCR; TCRdb has only the in-frame clones, and not every one. The data hold around 86,000 clones, with more than 70% observed a single time. Source: peripheral blood, taken after recovery from COVID-19. The receptor was isolated from a human donor who had recovered from COVID-19. The V call is TRBV6-6, the J call TRBJ2-7; 12 bases agree with TRBD2. The CDR3 spells CASSPTSGRPSSYEQYF. The CDR3 DNA reads TGTGCCAGCAGTCCGACTAGCGGGAGACCCTCTTCCTACGAGCAGTACTTC.